The entry below describes one T cell receptor (beta chain). The sample comes from a study of blood T cells in healthy people across ages. CDR3 size: 16 residues. Germline CDR1 reads MNHNY; CDR2 reads SVGAGI (reference sequence). Drawing of peripheral blood yielded ten milliliters from each donor. A second PCR, run for roughly 7 to 11 cycles, used a sample-barcoded 5' primer plus a J-beta primer mix. TCRdb re-called the 5' RACE reads with MiXCR, one entry per CDR3 protein. The sample records about 560,000 distinct CDR3 sequences, about 29% being singletons. This same sample was also taken into another study, of T cells of mothers and their children.

The receptor comes from a boy aged 2 to 10 in good health. The gene calls are TRBV6-6 and TRBJ2-7; 7 bases fit TRBD2. The assigned J gene may be wrong: the sequence end matches TRBJ2-5 better. The sequencing sample was made of blood. CDR3 sequence: CASSYSGDYLKETQYF. The CDR3 region has the DNA TGTGCCAGCAGTTACTCGGGGGACTACCTAAAAGAGACCCAGTACTTC.